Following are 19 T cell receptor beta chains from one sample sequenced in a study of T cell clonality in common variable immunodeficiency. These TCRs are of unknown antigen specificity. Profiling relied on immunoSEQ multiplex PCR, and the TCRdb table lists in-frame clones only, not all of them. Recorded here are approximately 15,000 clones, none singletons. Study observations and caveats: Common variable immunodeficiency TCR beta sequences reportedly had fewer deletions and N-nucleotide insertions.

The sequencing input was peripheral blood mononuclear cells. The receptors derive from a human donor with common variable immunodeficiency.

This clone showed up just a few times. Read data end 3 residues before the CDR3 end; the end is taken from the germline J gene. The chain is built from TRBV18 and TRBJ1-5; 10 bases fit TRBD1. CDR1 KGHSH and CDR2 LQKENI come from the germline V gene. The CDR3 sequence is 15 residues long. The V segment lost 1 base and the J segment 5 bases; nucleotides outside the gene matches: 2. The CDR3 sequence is CASSPRTGGDQPQHF. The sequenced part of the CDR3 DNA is TGTGCCAGCTCACCACGGACAGGGGGGGATCAGCCC.

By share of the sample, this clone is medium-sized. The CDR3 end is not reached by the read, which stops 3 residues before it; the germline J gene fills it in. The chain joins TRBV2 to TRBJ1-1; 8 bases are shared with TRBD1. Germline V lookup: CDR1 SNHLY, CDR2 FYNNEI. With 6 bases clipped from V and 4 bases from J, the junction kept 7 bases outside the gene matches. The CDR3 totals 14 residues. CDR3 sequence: CASRLQGAGTEAFF. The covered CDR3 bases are TGTGCCAGCAGACTCCAGGGGGCCGGCACTGAA.

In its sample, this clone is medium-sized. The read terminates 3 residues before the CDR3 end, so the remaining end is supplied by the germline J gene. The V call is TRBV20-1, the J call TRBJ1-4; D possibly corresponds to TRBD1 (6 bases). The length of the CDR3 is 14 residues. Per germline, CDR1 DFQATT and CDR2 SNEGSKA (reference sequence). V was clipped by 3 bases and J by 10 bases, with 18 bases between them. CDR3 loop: CSASPRGELGKLFF. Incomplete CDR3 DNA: TGCAGTGCTAGCCCCAGGGGAGAGCTTGGAAAA.

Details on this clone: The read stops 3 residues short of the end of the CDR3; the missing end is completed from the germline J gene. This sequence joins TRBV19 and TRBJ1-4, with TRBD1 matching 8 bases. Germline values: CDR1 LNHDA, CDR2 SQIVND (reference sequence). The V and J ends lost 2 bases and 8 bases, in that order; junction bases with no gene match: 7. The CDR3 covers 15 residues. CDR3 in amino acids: CASSILGQGGEKLFF. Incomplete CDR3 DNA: TGTGCCAGTAGTATACTCGGACAGGGTGGCGAAAAA.

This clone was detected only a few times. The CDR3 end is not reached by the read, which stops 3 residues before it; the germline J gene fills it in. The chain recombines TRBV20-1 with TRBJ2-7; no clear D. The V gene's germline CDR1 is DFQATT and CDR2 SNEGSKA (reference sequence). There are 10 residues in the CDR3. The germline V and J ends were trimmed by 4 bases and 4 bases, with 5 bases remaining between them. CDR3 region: CSATRYEQYF. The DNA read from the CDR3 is TGCAGTGCTACCAGGTACGAG.

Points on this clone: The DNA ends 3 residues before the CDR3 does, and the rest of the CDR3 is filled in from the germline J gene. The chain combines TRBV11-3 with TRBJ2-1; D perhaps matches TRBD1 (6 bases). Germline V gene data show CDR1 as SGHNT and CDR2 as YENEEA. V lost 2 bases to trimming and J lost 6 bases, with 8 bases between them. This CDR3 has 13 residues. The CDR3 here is CASSLRGINEQFF. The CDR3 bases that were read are TGTGCCAGCAGCTTAAGGGGGATCAATGAG. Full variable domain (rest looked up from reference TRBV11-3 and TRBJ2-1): EAGVVQSPRYKIIEKKQPVAFWCNPISGHNTLYWYLQNLGQGPELLIRYENEEAVDDSQLPKDRFSAERLKGVDSTLKIQPAELGDSAVYLCASSLRGINEQFFGPGTRLTVL.

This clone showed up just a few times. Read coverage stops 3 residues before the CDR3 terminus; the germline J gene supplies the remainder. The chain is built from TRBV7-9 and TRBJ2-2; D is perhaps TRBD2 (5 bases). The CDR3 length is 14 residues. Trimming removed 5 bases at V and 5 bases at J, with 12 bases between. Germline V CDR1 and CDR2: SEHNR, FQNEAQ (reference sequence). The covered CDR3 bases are TGTGCCAGCAGCGTCGGACTGTTTACCGGGGAG. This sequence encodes CASSVGLFTGE. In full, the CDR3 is CASSVGLFTGELFF.

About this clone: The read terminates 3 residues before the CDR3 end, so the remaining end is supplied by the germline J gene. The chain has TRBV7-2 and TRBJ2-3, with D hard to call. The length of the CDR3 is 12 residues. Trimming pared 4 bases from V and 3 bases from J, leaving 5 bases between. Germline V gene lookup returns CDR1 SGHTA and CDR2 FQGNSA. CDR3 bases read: TGTGCCAGCAGCTCACTAACAGATACG. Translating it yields CASSSLTDT. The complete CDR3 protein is CASSSLTDTQYF.

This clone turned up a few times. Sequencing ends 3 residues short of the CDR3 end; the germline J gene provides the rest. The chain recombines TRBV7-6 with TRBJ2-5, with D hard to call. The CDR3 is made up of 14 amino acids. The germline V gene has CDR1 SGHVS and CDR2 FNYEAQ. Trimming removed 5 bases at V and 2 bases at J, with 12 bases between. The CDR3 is CASSPTTYQETQYF. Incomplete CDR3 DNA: TGTGCCAGCAGCCCTACGACATATCAAGAGACC.

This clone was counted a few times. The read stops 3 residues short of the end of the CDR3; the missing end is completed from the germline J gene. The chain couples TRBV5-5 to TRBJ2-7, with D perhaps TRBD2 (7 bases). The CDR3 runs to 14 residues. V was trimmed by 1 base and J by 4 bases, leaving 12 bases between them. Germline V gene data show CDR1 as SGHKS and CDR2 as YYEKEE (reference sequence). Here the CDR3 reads CASSLLGGAYEQYF. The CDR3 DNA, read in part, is TGTGCCAGCAGCTTGTTGGGGGGGGCGTACGAG.

This CDR3 reads CASSEGHHLSYEQYF. The part of the CDR3 DNA that was read is TGTGCCAGTAGCGAGGGACACCATCTCTCCTACGAG. V is TRBV19 and J is TRBJ2-7; D perhaps matches TRBD1 (6 bases). The CDR3 end lies 3 residues beyond the end of the read and is filled in from the germline J gene. V was clipped by 6 bases and J by 0 bases, with 15 bases between them. CDR1 is LNHDA and CDR2 is SQIVND in the germline V gene (reference sequence). This CDR3 spans 15 amino acids.

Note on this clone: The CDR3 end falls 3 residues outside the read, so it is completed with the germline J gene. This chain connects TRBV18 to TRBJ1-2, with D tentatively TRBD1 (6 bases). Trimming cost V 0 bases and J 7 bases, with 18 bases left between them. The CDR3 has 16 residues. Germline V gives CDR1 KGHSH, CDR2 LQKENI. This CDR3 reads CASSPPSLAGVTGYTF. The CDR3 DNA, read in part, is TGTGCCAGCTCACCACCGTCGTTGGCAGGGGTGACTGGC.

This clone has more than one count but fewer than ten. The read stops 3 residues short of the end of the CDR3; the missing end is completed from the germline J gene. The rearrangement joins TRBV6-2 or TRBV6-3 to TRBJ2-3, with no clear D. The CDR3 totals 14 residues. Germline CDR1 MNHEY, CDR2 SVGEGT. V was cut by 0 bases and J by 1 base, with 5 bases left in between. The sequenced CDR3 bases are TGTGCCAGCAGTTACTCGAAGGGCACAGATACG. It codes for CASSYSKGTDT. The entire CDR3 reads CASSYSKGTDTQYF.

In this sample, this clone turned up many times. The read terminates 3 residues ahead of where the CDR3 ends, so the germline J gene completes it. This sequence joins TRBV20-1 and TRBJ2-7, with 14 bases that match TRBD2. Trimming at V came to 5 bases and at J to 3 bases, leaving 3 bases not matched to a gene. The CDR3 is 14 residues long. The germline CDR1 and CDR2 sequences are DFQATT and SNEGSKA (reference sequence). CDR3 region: CSASGLAGDYEQYF. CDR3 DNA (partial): TGCAGTGCTTCGGGACTAGCGGGAGACTACGAG.

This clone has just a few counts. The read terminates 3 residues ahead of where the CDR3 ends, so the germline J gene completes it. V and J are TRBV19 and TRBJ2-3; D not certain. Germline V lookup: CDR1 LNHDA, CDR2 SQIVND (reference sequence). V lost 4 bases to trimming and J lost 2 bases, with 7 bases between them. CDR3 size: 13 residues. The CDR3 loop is CASSSEYTDTQYF. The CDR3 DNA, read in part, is TGTGCCAGTAGTAGCGAGTACACAGATACG.

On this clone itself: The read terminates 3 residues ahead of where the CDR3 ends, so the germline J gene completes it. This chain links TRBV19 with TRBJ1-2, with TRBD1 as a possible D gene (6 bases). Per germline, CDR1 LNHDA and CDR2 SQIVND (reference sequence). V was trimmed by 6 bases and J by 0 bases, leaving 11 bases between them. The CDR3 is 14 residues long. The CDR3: CASRNTGSNYGYTF. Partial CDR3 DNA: TGTGCCAGTAGGAATACAGGGTCTAACTATGGC.

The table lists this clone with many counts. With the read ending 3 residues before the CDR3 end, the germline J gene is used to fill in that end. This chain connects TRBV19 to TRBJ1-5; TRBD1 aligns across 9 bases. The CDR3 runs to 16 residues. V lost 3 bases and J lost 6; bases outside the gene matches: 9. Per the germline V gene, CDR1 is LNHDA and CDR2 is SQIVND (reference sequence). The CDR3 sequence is CASSMWGQGIGQPQHF. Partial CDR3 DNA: TGTGCCAGTAGTATGTGGGGACAGGGAATCGGTCAGCCC.

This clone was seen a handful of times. Incomplete CDR3 DNA: TGTGCCAGCAGTTACATCTCTGGTCAATACGCGACAGATACG. Protein product: CASSYISGQYATDT. The complete CDR3 protein is CASSYISGQYATDTQYF. The V call is TRBV6-2 or TRBV6-3, the J call TRBJ2-3; no clear D. The DNA ends 3 residues before the CDR3 does, and the rest of the CDR3 is filled in from the germline J gene. The V gene lost 2 bases and the J gene lost 3 bases, with 18 bases spanning the gap. The CDR3 loop spans 17 amino acids. CDR1 MNHEY and CDR2 SVGEGT come from the germline V gene.

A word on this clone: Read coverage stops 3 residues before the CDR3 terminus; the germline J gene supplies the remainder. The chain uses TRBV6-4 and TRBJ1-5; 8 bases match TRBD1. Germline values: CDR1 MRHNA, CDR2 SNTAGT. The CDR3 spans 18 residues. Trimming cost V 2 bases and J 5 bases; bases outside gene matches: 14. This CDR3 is CASSDEAGGAKPYQPQHF. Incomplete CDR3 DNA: TGTGCCAGCAGTGACGAGGCAGGGGGCGCGAAACCCTATCAGCCC.